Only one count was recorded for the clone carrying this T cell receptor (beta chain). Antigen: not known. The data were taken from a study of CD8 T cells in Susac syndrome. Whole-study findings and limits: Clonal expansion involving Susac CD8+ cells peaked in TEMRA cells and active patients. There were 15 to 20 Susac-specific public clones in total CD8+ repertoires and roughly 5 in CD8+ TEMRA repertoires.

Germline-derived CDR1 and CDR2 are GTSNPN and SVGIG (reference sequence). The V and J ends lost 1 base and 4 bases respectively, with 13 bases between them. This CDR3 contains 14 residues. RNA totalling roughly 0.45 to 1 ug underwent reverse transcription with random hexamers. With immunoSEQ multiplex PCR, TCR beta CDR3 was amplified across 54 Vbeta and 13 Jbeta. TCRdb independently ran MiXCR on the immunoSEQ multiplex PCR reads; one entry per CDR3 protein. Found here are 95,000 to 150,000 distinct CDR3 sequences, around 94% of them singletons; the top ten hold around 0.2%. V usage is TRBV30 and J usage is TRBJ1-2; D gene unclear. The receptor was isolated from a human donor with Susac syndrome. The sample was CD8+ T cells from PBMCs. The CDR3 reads CAWSEGSGGYGYTF. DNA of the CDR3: TGTGCCTGGAGTGAGGGCAGCGGCGGCTATGGCTACACCTTC.